This T cell receptor beta chain was identified in a study of vaccination effects on CD4 cells after COVID-19. After expansion with viral peptide pools in the ViraFEST assay, antigen-specific CD4+ T cells were sequenced. The culture ran for 10 days, and then CD4+ T cells were isolated. Participants were given two doses of BNT162b2 or mRNA-1273 vaccine. General observations from the study: Clones of infection and vaccine origin contracted markedly late after vaccination.

Measured with immunoSEQ multiplex PCR; TCRdb has only the in-frame clones, and not every one. The sample carries tens of thousands of clones, roughly 79% recorded once. This clone is a singleton in its sample. The antigen remains unidentified. The input for sequencing was CD4+ T cells from PBMCs cultured with HCoV-OC43 spike peptides, taken after COVID-19 vaccination. Subset: HCoV-OC43 spike overlapping peptide pool stimulation. The TCR was taken from a human donor who received a COVID-19 vaccine.

The CDR3 sequence is CASSQGDRGYGYTF. The CDR3 DNA reads as TGCGCCAGCAGCCAAGGGGACAGGGGCTATGGCTACACCTTC. The chain combines TRBV5-1 with TRBJ1-2; 10 positions agree with TRBD1. This CDR3 spans 14 amino acids. From germline, CDR1 is SGHRS and CDR2 YFSETQ. V was pared by 4 bases and J by 4 bases, with 4 bases of the junction left unmatched.